This TCR beta chain was captured by sequencing in a study of breast tumors, draining lymph nodes, adjacent tissues. Broader study findings: Most tumor T cells seemingly derive from lymph node, then expand in tumor.

This clonotype has ten or more counts. The antigen remains unidentified. In TCRdb, the multiplex PCR reads were re-called with MiXCR into one record per CDR3 protein. The sample has about 170,000 distinct CDR3 sequences; around 33% are singletons. The lymph nodes were axillary draining lymph nodes from breast cancer patients. The ends were cut back, 1 base at V and 0 bases at J, with 7 bases in the middle. This CDR3 comprises 13 residues. Germline V CDR1 and CDR2: DFQATT, SNEGSKA (reference sequence). The clonotype comes from a female donor with breast cancer. Some clones in this sample may be carry-over from other donors' samples. This rearrangement joins TRBV20-1 to TRBJ2-7; D is possibly TRBD2 (5 bases). What was sequenced was axillary lymph node tissue. Written as DNA, the CDR3 is TGCAGTGCTAGAGGGAGGACCTCCTACGAGCAGTACTTC. Translation: CSARGRTSYEQYF.